Listed below are T cell receptor beta chains from one sample, sequenced in a study of blood T cell repertoires in COVID-19. Generated by immunoSEQ multiplex PCR, the TCRdb table keeps only in-frame clones and is missing some. The sample lists hundreds of thousands of clones; approximately 91% were seen once. The sequenced sample consisted of peripheral blood. The receptors shown here come from a man aged 35-49 years with acute or convalescent COVID-19. Each CDR3 is given without its conserved first and last residue. The D gene is left open where the match is weak.

d_gene | j_gene | v_gene | CDR3aa
TRBD1 | TRBJ2-1 | TRBV3-1/TRBV3-2 | ASSPAAAGRTGKQF
TRBD1 | TRBJ2-7 | TRBV2 | ASSESNNRDSTYEQY
TRBD1 | TRBJ1-1 | TRBV19 | ASSVGTGNTEAF
. | TRBJ1-1 | TRBV30 | ASNPQAF
TRBD2 | TRBJ2-1 | TRBV9 | ASSVHAGGGTSERDEQF
TRBD1 | TRBJ2-2 | TRBV7-6 | ASSSRQGAAMVNTGELF
. | TRBJ2-3 | TRBV19 | ASRDPPGDTQY
. | TRBJ1-6 | TRBV6-5 | ASSYLGGLNSPLH
TRBD2 | TRBJ2-1 | TRBV7-2 | ASSLEGSGRGRDEQF
. | TRBJ2-1 | TRBV3-1/TRBV3-2 | ASSQVTGVGEQF
. | TRBJ2-7 | TRBV7-9 | ASSLGRDWSYEQY
. | TRBJ1-5 | TRBV19 | ASSISLRKTNNQPQH
TRBD1 | TRBJ2-5 | TRBV18 | ASSPGQEETQY
TRBD1 | TRBJ1-4 | TRBV5-1 | ASSLARGTATNEKLF
. | TRBJ2-1 | TRBV27 | ASKLAAISYNEQF
. | TRBJ1-1 | TRBV7-2 | ASSLVYAAEAF
. | TRBJ2-3 | TRBV27 | ASSLEGYTQY
TRBD2 | TRBJ2-7 | TRBV15 | ATSGGLAGITYEQY
. | TRBJ2-7 | TRBV29-1 | SVGVPGGSYEQY
TRBD2 | TRBJ2-3 | TRBV3-1/TRBV3-2 | ASSHTAGGSTDTQY
. | TRBJ2-5 | TRBV4-1 | ASSQVAGAGETQY
. | TRBJ1-1 | TRBV2 | ASTAQANTEAF
. | TRBJ1-2 | TRBV28 | ASSINRDGYT
. | TRBJ2-2 | TRBV7-3 | ASSPLSSGGELF
TRBD2 | TRBJ2-5 | TRBV11-3 | ASSFAGGETQY
. | TRBJ2-7 | TRBV3-1/TRBV3-2 | ASSQAITGSYEQY
TRBD1 | TRBJ1-5 | TRBV30 | AWSGQGLGREPQH
TRBD2 | TRBJ2-7 | TRBV3-1/TRBV3-2 | ASSQDSREGGEQY
. | TRBJ1-2 | TRBV21-1 | ASSKARGGRDYGYT
TRBD2 | TRBJ2-1 | TRBV7-9 | ASSSRGSGGVNNEQF
. | TRBJ1-6 | TRBV27 | ASRGDSYNSPLH
. | TRBJ2-5 | TRBV3-1/TRBV3-2 | ASLGAFQETQY
. | TRBJ1-2 | TRBV5-1 | ASSPAPGNYGYT
TRBD1 | TRBJ2-3 | TRBV15 | ATSKSPGQGFTDTQY
. | TRBJ1-3 | TRBV30 | AWSGGLSSGNTIY
TRBD2 | TRBJ2-5 | TRBV7-2 | ASSSLAAKETQY
. | TRBJ1-5 | TRBV4-1 | ASSQDRQISNQPQH
. | TRBJ2-7 | TRBV9 | ASSGGPSYEQY
. | TRBJ2-3 | TRBV4-1 | ASSQEIAGLDTDTQY
. | TRBJ2-5 | TRBV19 | ASSVEKTAYQETQY
TRBD2 | TRBJ2-1 | TRBV7-3 | ASSPRLAGVENEQF
. | TRBJ1-2 | TRBV6-5 | ASSYSGAGGYT
. | TRBJ2-2 | TRBV7-9 | ASSPFAVANTGELF
TRBD1 | TRBJ1-2 | TRBV25-1 | ARGQGRGYT
TRBD1 | TRBJ1-1 | TRBV11-1 | ASSRDRGAEAF
TRBD1 | TRBJ1-2 | TRBV5-1 | ASSLTGVDYGYT
. | TRBJ2-2 | TRBV10-2 | ASSESEAGELF
. | TRBJ1-2 | TRBV14 | ASSQVAGTYGYT
. | TRBJ1-1 | TRBV4-1 | ASSQDETLVNTEAF
. | TRBJ2-7 | TRBV5-8 | ASSLVDNEQY
TRBD1 | TRBJ2-5 | TRBV5-1 | ASSRTGRQETQY
TRBD2 | TRBJ2-1 | TRBV19 | ASSRVASGWDEQF
TRBD1 | TRBJ2-1 | TRBV11-3 | ASSSGTDLSYNEQF
TRBD2 | TRBJ2-2 | TRBV18 | ASSPVRQRGAPGELF
TRBD2 | TRBJ2-1 | TRBV5-1 | ASSLRRAGAYNEQF